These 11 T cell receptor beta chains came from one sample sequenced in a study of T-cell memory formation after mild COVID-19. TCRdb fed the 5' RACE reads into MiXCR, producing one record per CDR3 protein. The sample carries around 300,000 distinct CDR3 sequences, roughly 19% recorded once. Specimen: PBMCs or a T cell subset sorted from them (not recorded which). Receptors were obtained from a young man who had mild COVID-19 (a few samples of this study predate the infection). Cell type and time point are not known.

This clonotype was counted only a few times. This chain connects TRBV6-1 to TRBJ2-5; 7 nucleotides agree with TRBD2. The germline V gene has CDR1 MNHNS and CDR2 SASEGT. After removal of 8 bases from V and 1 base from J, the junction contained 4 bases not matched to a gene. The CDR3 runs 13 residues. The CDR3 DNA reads TGTGCCAGCGGTGGACTAGTCCAAGAGACCCAGTACTTC. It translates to CASGGLVQETQYF.

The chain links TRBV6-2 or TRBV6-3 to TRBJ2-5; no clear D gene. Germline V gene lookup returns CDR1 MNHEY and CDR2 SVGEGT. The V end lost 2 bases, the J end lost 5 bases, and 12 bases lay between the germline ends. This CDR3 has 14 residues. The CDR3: CASSYRYLVETQYF. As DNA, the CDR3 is TGTGCCAGCAGTTACCGGTATCTAGTGGAGACCCAGTACTTC.

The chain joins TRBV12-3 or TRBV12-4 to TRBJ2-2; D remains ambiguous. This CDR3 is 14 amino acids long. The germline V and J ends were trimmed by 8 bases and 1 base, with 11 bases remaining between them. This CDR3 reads CASVGSENTGELFF. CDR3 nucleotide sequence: TGTGCCAGCGTGGGCAGTGAGAACACCGGGGAGCTGTTTTTT.

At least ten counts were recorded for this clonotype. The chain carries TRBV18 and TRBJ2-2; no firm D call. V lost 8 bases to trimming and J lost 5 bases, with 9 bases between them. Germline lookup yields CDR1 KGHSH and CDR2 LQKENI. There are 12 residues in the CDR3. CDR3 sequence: CASSPRTGELFF. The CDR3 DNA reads TGTGCCAGCAGCCCTAGGACCGGGGAGCTGTTTTTT. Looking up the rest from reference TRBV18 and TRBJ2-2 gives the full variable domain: NAGVMQNPRHLVRRRGQEARLRCSPMKGHSHVYWYRQLPEEGLKFMVYLQKENIIDESGMPKERFSAEFPKEGPSILRIQQVVRGDSAAYFCASSPRTGELFFGEGSRLTVL.

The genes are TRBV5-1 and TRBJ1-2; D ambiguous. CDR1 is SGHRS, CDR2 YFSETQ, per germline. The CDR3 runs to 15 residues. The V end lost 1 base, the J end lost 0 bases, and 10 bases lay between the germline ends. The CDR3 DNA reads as TGCGCCAGCAGCTTGTTCTCAGACACTAACTATGGCTACACCTTC. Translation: CASSLFSDTNYGYTF.

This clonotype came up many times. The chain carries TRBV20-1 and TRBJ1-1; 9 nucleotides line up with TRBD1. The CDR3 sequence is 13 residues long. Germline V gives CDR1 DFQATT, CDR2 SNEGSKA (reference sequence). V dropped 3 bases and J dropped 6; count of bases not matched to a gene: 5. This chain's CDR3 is CSARSDRGAEAFF. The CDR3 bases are TGCAGTGCTAGGTCGGACAGGGGTGCTGAAGCTTTCTTT.

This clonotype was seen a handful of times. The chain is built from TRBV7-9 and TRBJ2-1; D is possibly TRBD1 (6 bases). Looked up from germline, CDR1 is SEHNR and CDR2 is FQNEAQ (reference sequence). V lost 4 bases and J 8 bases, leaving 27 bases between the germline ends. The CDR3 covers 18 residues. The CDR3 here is CASSSDPLRDTRAHEQFF. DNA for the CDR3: TGTGCCAGCAGCTCAGACCCACTCCGGGACACCCGGGCCCATGAGCAGTTCTTC. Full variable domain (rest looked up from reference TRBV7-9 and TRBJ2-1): DTGVSQNPRHKITKRGQNVTFRCDPISEHNRLYWYRQTLGQGPEFLTYFQNEAQLEKSRLLSDRFSAERPKGSFSTLEIQRTEQGDSAMYLCASSSDPLRDTRAHEQFFGPGTRLTVL.

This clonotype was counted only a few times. The CDR3 reads CASSSRVHGYTF. As DNA, the CDR3 is TGTGCCAGCAGTTCCCGGGTCCATGGCTACACCTTC. This sequence joins TRBV6-2 or TRBV6-3 and TRBJ1-2; D is undetermined. Germline loops: CDR1 MNHEY, CDR2 SVGEGT. V gave up 4 bases and J gave up 6 bases, with 9 bases separating them. The CDR3 totals 12 residues.

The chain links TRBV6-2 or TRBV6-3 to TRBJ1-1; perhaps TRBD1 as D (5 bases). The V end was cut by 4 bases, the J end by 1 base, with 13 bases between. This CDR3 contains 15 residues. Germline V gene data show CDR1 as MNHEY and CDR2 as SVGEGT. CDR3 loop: CASSWGSQKNTEAFF. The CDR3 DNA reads TGTGCCAGCAGTTGGGGGAGCCAGAAGAACACTGAAGCTTTCTTT.

Here the CDR3 DNA reads TGTGCCAGCAGTGGAGAGGGGGGTACCTACGAGCAGTACTTC. Its protein product is CASSGEGGTYEQYF. The chain joins TRBV2 to TRBJ2-7; the D gene could be TRBD1 or TRBD2 (6 bases each). In germline, CDR1 is SNHLY, CDR2 FYNNEI. The ends were cut back, 4 bases at V and 2 bases at J, with 12 bases in the middle. The CDR3 covers 14 residues.

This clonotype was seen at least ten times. CDR3 sequence: CSASVLAGASYNEQFF. The CDR3 DNA sequence: TGCAGTGCTAGCGTCTTAGCGGGGGCCTCCTACAATGAGCAGTTCTTC. The gene calls are TRBV20-1 and TRBJ2-1; 9 bases are a match to TRBD2. J gave up 0 bases and V 3 bases, and 6 bases lay outside the gene matches. The CDR3 extends over 16 amino acids. The germline CDR1 and CDR2 sequences are DFQATT and SNEGSKA (reference sequence).